These 3 T cell receptor beta chains share one sample of origin, sequenced in a study of cytomegalovirus exposure and HLA in healthy donors. The PCR used 60 Vbeta and 13 Jbeta primers. Clones were sequenced by immunoSEQ multiplex PCR, and TCRdb holds only the in-frame ones, with some missing. The sample includes about 160,000 clones, just under 80% of them seen just once. Sequenced: PBMCs. The receptor set was obtained from a man aged 30 to 45 in good health and CMV-seronegative.

This rearrangement joins TRBV6-5 to TRBJ2-7; 12 bases fit TRBD2. Germline V gene lookup returns CDR1 MNHEY and CDR2 SVGAGI. With V trimmed by 6 bases and J by 5 bases, 8 bases remained unmatched. This CDR3 has 15 amino acids. CDR3 nucleotides: TGTGCCAGCAGCAAACCGGGACTAGCGGGCCACGAGCAGTACTTC. Its translation: CASSKPGLAGHEQYF.

The chain combines TRBV9 with TRBJ2-2, with 8 nucleotides matching TRBD1. The trim removed 4 bases at V and 5 bases at J, leaving 7 bases unmatched. Germline V lookup: CDR1 SGDLS, CDR2 YYNGEE. This CDR3 is built from 15 residues. DNA for the CDR3: TGTGCCAGCAGCTTTGGACAGGGAGGAACCGGGGAGCTGTTTTTT. Its translation is CASSFGQGGTGELFF.

This chain links TRBV11-2 with TRBJ1-1; TRBD1 matches 8 bases. V trimming: 5 bases; J trimming: 0 bases; junction bases outside the gene matches: 14. In germline, CDR1 is SGHAT, CDR2 FQNNGV. The CDR3 runs 18 residues. CDR3 sequence: CASSRGQGSPRMNTEAFF. CDR3 in DNA: TGTGCCAGCAGCCGAGGACAGGGATCCCCCCGAATGAACACTGAAGCTTTCTTT.